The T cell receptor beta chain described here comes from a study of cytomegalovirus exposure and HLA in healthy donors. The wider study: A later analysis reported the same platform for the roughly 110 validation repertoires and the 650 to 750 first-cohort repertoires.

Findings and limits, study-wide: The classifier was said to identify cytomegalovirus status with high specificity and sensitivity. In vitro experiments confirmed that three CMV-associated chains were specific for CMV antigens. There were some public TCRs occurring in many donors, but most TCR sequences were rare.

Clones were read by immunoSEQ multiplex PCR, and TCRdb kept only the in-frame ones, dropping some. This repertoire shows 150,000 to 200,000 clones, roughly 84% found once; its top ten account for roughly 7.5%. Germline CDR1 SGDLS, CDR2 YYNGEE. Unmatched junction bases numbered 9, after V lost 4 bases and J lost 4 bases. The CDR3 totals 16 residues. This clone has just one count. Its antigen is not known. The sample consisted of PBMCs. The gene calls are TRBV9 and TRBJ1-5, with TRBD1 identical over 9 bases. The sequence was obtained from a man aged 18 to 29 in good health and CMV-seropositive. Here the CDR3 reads CASSPENRGRNQPQHF. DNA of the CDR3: TGTGCCAGCAGCCCGGAGAACAGGGGGCGGAATCAGCCCCAGCATTTT.